This T cell receptor beta chain was sequenced for a study of identical twins. The CDR3 has 15 residues. V lost 7 bases to trimming and J lost 5 bases, with 20 bases between them. Template switching added a universal primer binding site, and final cDNA carried unique molecular identifiers. TCRdb redid the calling of the 5' RACE reads with MiXCR, one entry per CDR3 protein. The sample has about 720,000 distinct CDR3 sequences, about 20% seen once; the top ten hold over 10%. This clonotype was seen more than once but under ten times. The same data also went into a second study, on T cells expressing NK-cell markers. Per that study: In sorted CD3+CD56+NKG2C+, CD3+CD56+NKG2C- and CD3+CD56-NKG2C+ T cells, TCR beta repertoires were obtained. Dominance of the CD3+CD56-NKG2C+ fraction by these clonotypes also held in four donors. The study left the HCMV specificity of expanded NKG2C+ T cell clones unresolved.

The chain has TRBV12-3 or TRBV12-4 and TRBJ1-2; no reliable D call. The receptor was isolated from a woman aged 18-35 years in good health. Sequencing was done on a sample of PBMCs. The CDR3 coding sequence is TGTGCCAGCAATCTTAACCGAGAATTGAGTTATGGCTACACCTTC. This translates into CASNLNRELSYGYTF.